This T cell receptor (beta chain) was retrieved from a study of blood T cell repertoires in COVID-19. Study background: The United States, Italy and Spain supplied acute and convalescent COVID-19 samples.

Methods used by the authors: Estimation of nucleated cell counts was performed using reference gene primer amplification. The table came from immunoSEQ multiplex PCR; TCRdb's copy has only in-frame clones and leaves some out. V, J and clone size reflect that table, while D and trimming were determined from the DNA. In the table there are about 150,000 clones, roughly 84% of which are singletons. In this sample, this clone turned up once. The V and J ends lost 3 bases and 1 base, in that order; junction bases with no gene match: 2. Germline CDR1 reads KGHSH; CDR2 reads LQKENI. The CDR3 is made up of 14 amino acids.

The TCR comes from an elderly woman with active or convalescent COVID-19. The V and J genes are TRBV18 and TRBJ2-5; 7 bases align to TRBD1. The sequenced material came from peripheral blood. The DNA for the CDR3 is TGTGCCAGCTCACCCAGGACAGGCCAAGAGACCCAGTACTTC. Translation gives CASSPRTGQETQYF.